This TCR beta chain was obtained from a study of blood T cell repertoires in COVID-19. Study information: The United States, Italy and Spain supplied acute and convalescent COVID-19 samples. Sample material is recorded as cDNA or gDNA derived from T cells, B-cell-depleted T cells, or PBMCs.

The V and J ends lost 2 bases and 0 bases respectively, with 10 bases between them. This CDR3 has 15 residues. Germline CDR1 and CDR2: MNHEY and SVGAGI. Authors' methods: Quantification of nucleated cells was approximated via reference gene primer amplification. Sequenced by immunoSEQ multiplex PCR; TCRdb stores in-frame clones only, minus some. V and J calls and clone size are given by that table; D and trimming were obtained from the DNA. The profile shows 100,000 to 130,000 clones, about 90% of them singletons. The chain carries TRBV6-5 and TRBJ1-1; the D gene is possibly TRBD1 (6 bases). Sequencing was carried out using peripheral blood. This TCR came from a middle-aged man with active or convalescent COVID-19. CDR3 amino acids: CASSYTDRMNTEAFF. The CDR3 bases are TGTGCCAGCAGTTACACTGACAGGATGAACACTGAAGCTTTCTTT.